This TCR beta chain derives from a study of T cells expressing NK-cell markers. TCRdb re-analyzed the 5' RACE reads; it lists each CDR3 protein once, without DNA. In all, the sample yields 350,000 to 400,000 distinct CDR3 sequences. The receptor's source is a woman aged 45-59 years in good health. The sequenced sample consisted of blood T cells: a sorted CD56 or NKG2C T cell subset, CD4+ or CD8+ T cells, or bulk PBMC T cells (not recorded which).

This CDR3 is CASSPQTGLYGYTF. The chain couples TRBV11-1 to TRBJ1-2; TCRdb selects TRBD1, and the lack of DNA leaves this call unchecked. CDR3 length: 14 residues. Germline lookup yields CDR1 SGHAT and CDR2 FQDESV (reference sequence).